This T cell receptor beta chain was identified in a study of shared clonotypes between healthy human individuals. Clones were read by immunoSEQ multiplex PCR, and TCRdb kept only the in-frame ones, dropping some. This sample has over 2 million clones, with under 95% found just once. Recent vaccinations or acute infections were absent in the healthy HIV-negative adult donors. The CDR3 covers 15 residues. Germline CDR1 reads LGHNT; CDR2 reads FRNRAP. J lost 4 bases, V lost 9 bases, and 13 bases had no gene match. The receptor comes from a young man in good health. Some clones in this sample may be carry-over from other donors' samples. The V call is TRBV12-5, the J call TRBJ1-1, with 8 bases that match TRBD1. What was sequenced was naive CD4+ T cells from PBMCs. Stated subset: CD45RA+ positively selected. The CDR3 DNA reads TGTGCTAGCGCGGGGGGCAGGGGGCTGTTCACTGAAGCTTTCTTT. Translated, it gives CASAGGRGLFTEAFF.